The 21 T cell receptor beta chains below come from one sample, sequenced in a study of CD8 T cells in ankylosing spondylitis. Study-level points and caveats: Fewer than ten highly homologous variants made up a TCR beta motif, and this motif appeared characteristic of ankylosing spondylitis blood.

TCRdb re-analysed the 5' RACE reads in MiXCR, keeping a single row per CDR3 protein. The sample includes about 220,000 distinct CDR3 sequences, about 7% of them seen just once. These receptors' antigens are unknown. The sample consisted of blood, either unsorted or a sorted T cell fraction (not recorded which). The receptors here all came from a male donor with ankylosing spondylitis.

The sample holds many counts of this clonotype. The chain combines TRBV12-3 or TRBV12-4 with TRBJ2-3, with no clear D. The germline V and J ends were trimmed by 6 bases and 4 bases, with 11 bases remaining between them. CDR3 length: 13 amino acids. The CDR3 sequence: CASSERRSDTQYF. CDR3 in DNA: TGTGCCAGCAGCGAACGTCGGTCAGATACGCAGTATTTT.

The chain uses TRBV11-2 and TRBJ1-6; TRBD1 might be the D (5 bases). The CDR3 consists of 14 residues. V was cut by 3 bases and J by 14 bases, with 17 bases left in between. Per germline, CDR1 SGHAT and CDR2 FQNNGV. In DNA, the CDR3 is TGTGCCAGCAGCTTCCCGGGACTTCCGGACTCCCTCCACTTT. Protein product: CASSFPGLPDSLHF.

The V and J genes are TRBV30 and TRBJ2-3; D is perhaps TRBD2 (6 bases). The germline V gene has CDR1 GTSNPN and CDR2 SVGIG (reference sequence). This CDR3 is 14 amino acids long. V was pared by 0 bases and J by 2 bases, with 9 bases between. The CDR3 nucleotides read TGTGCCTGGAGTGTTAGCGGACTCACAGATACGCAGTATTTT. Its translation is CAWSVSGLTDTQYF. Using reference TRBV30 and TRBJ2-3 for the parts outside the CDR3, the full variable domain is SQTIHQWPATLVQPVGSPLSLECTVEGTSNPNLYWYRQAAGRGLQLLFYSVGIGQISSEVPQNLSASRPQDRQFILSSKKLLLSDSGFYLCAWSVSGLTDTQYFGPGTRLTVL.

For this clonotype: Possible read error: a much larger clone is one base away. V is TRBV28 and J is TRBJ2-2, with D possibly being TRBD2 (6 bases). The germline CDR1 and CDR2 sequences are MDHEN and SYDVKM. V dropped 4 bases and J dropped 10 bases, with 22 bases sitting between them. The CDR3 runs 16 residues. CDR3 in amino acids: CASSCREEGWIAELFF. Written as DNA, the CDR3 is TGTGCCAGCAGTTGCAGAGAGGAGGGGTGGATCGCGGAGCTGTTTTTT.

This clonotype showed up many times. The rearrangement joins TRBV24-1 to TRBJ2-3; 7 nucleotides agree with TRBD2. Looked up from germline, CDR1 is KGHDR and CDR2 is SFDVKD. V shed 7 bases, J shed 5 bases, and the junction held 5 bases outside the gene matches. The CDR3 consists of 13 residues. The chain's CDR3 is CATSPGGGDTQYF. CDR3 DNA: TGTGCCACCAGCCCTGGGGGGGGAGATACGCAGTATTTT.

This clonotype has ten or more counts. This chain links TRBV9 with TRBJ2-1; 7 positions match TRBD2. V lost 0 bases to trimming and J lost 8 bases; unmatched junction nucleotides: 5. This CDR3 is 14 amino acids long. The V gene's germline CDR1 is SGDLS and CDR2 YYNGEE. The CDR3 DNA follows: TGTGCCAGCAGCGTAGGCGGGAGAGGCGATGAGCAGTTCTTC. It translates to CASSVGGRGDEQFF. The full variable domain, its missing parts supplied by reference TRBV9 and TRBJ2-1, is DSGVTQTPKHLITATGQRVTLRCSPRSGDLSVYWYQQSLDQGLQFLIQYYNGEERAKGNILERFSAQQFPDLHSELNLSSLELGDSALYFCASSVGGRGDEQFFGPGTRLTVL.

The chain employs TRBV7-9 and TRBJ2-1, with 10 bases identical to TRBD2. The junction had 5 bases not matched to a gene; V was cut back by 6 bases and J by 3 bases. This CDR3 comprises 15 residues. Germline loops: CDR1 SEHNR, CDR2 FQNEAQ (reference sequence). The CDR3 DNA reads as TGTGCCAGCAGAGGACTAGCGGAGATCTACAATGAGCAGTTCTTC. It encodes CASRGLAEIYNEQFF.

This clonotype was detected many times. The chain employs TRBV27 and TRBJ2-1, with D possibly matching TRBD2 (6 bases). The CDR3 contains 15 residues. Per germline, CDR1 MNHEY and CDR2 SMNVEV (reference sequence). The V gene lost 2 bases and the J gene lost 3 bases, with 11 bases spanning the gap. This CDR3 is CASSLGSGDYNEQFF. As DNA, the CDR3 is TGTGCCAGCAGTTTAGGTAGCGGAGACTACAATGAGCAGTTCTTC.

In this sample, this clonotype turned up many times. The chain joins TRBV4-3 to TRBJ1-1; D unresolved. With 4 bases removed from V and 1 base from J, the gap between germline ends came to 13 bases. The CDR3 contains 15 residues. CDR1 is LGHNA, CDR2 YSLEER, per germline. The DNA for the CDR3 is TGCGCCAGCAGCCCTTCGACATTGCGGAACACTGAAGCTTTCTTT. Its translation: CASSPSTLRNTEAFF.

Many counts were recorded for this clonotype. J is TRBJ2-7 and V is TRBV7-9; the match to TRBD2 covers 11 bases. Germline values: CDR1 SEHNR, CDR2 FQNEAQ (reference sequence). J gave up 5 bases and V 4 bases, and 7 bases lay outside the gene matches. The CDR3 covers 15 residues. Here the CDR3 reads CASSWLAGGSDEQYF. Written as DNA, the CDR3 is TGTGCCAGCAGCTGGTTAGCGGGAGGGTCGGACGAGCAGTACTTC.

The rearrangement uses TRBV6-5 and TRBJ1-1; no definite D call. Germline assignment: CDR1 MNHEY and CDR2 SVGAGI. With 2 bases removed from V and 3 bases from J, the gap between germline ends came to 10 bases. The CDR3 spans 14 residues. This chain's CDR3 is CASSYKDGDTEAFF. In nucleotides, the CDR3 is TGTGCCAGCAGTTACAAGGACGGTGACACTGAAGCTTTCTTT.

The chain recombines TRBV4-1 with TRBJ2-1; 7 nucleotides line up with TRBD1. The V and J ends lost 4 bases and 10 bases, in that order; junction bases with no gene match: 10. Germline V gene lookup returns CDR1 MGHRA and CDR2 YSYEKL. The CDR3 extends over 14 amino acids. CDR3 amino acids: CASSLRKGAGEQFF. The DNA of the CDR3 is TGCGCCAGCAGCCTGAGAAAGGGGGCCGGAGAGCAGTTCTTC.

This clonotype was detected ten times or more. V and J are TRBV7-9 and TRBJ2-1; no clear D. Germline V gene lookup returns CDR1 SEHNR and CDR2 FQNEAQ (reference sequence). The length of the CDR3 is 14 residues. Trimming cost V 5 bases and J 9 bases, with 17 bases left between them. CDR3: CASSIDISGPEQFF. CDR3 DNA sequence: TGTGCCAGCAGCATTGACATCTCAGGACCTGAGCAGTTCTTC.

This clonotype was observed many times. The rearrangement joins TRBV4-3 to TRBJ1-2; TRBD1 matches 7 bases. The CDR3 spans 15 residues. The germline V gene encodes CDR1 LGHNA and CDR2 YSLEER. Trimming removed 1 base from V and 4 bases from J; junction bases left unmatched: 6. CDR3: CASSQGTGEGYGYTF. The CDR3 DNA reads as TGCGCCAGCAGCCAAGGAACAGGGGAGGGCTATGGCTACACCTTC.

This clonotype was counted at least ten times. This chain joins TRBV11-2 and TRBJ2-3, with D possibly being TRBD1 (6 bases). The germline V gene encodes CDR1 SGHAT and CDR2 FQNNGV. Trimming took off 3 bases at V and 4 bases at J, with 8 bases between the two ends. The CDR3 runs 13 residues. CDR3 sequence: CASSFAGADTQYF. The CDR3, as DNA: TGTGCCAGCAGCTTCGCAGGGGCAGATACGCAGTATTTT.

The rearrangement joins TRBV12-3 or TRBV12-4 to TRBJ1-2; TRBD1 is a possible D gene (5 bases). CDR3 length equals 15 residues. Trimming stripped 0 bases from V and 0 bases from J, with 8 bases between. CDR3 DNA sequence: TGTGCCAGCAGTTTAGCGGTGGGGGCTAACTATGGCTACACCTTC. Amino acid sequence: CASSLAVGANYGYTF.

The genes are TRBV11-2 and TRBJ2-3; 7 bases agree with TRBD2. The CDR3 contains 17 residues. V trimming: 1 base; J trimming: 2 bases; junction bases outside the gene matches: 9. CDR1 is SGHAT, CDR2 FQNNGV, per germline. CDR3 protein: CASSLGIRRESTDTQYF. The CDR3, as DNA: TGTGCCAGCAGCTTAGGGATCCGGCGGGAGTCCACAGATACGCAGTATTTT. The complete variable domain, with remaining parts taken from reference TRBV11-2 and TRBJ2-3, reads EAGVAQSPRYKIIEKRQSVAFWCNPISGHATLYWYQQILGQGPKLLIQFQNNGVVDDSQLPKDRFSAERLKGVDSTLKIQPAKLEDSAVYLCASSLGIRRESTDTQYFGPGTRLTVL.

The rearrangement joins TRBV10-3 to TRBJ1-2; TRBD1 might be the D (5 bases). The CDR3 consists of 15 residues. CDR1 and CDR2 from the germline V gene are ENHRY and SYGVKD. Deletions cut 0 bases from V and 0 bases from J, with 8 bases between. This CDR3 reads CAISESTGSNYGYTF. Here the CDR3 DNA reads TGTGCCATCAGTGAGTCAACAGGCTCTAACTATGGCTACACCTTC.

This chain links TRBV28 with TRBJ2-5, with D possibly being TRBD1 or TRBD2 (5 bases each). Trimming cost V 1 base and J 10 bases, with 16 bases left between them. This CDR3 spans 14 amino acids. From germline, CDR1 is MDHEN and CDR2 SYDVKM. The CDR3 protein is CASSLSGRVKIQYF. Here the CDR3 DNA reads TGTGCCAGCAGTTTATCGGGGCGGGTAAAGATCCAGTACTTC.

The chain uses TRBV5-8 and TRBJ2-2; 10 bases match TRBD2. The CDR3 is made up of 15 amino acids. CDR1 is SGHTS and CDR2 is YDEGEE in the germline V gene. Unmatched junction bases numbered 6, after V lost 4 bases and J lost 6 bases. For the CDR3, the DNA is TGTGCCAGCAGCCCCCGGGGGACTAGCGCCGGGGAGCTGTTTTTT. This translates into CASSPRGTSAGELFF.

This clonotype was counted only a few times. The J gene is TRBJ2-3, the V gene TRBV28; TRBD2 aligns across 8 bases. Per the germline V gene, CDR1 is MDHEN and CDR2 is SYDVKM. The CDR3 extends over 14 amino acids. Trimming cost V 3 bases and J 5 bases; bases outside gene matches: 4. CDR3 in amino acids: CASSFALAGDTQYF. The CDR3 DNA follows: TGTGCCAGCAGTTTCGCCCTAGCGGGAGATACGCAGTATTTT.